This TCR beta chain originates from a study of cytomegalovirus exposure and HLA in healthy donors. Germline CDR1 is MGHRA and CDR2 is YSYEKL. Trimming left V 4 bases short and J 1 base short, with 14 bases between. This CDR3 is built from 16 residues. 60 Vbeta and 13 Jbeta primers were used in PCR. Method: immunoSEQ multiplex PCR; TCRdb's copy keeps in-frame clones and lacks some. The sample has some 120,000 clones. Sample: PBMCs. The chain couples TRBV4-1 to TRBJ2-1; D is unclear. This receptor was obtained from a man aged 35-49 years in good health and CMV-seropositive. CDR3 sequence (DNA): TGCGCCAGCAGCCCAGTCGAGCGTGGGTCCTACAATGAGCAGTTCTTC. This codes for CASSPVERGSYNEQFF.